This TCR beta chain was identified during a study of blood T cell repertoires in COVID-19. Study-level information: Material from acute and convalescent COVID-19 was sourced from the United States, Italy and Spain. PBMCs, B-cell-depleted T cells, or T cells were the source of the cDNA or gDNA that made up the material.

Per the germline V gene, CDR1 is SGHTA and CDR2 is FQGTGA. The CDR3 spans 14 residues. V was trimmed by 1 base and J by 5 bases, leaving 11 bases between them. Authors' data handling: Scientists estimated how many nucleated cells there were by amplifying reference gene primers. Assay used: immunoSEQ multiplex PCR; TCRdb lists only in-frame clones, some missing. Clone size and V and J calls were adopted from that table, with D and trimming inferred from the DNA. The sample holds roughly 310,000 clones, around 87% seen once. The sequence was obtained from a woman in her fifties or sixties with active or convalescent COVID-19. The rearrangement joins TRBV7-3 to TRBJ2-5; a weak D match, TRBD2 (6 bases). The source material was peripheral blood. CDR3 sequence reads: CASSLRGEPETQYF. CDR3 DNA: TGTGCCAGCAGCTTAAGGGGGGAACCGGAGACCCAGTACTTC.